This T cell receptor (beta chain) was sequenced for a study of control samples from healthy donors and cancer patients. Sequenced by immunoSEQ multiplex PCR; TCRdb stores in-frame clones only, minus some. The sample consists of tens of thousands of clones, around 91% of them appearing once. The germline V gene has CDR1 SNHLY and CDR2 FYNNEI. V was cut by 6 bases and J by 2 bases, with 10 bases left in between. The CDR3 is made up of 14 amino acids. This TCR derives from a man aged 55 to 69 with colorectal cancer. Sequenced input: PBMCs. This rearrangement joins TRBV2 to TRBJ1-4, with unresolved D. CDR3 coding DNA: TGTGCCAGCAGCCCCGATTACACTAATGAAAAACTGTTTTTT. Amino acids: CASSPDYTNEKLFF.